This TCR beta chain appears in the sequencing data of a study of glioma-infiltrating T cells. Using RNA template, CDR3s of TCR alpha and beta were amplified with iRepertoire arm-PCR. Via MiXCR, TCRdb re-called the multiplex PCR reads, giving one row per CDR3 protein. In the table there are about 140,000 distinct CDR3 sequences, approximately 40% of which are singletons. Germline assignment: CDR1 MGHRA and CDR2 YSYEKL. V was clipped by 1 base and J by 6 bases, with 10 bases between them. The CDR3 totals 14 residues. The sample taken for sequencing was glioma tissue, nonneoplastic brain tissue, or PBMCs (not recorded which). The receptor was derived from a human donor with low-grade glioma or glioblastoma, undergoing nonglioma brain surgery, or in good health (not recorded which). The rearrangement joins TRBV4-1 to TRBJ1-5; D is unclear. CDR3 sequence reads: CASSQGQASQPQHF. As DNA, the CDR3 is TGCGCCAGCAGCCAAGGGCAGGCCAGTCAGCCCCAGCATTTT.